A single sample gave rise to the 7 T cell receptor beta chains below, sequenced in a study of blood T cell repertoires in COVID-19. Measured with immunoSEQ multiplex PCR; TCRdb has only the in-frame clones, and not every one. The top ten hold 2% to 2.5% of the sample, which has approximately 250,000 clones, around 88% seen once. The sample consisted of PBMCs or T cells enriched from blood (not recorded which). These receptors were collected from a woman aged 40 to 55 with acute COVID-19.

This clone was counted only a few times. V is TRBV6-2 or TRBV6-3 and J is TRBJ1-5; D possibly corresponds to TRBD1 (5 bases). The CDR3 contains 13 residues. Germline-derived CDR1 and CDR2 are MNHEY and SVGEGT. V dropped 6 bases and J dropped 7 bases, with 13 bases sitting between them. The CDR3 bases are TGTGCCAGCAGCCCTTGGGGGGACCAGCCCCAGCATTTT. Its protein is CASSPWGDQPQHF.

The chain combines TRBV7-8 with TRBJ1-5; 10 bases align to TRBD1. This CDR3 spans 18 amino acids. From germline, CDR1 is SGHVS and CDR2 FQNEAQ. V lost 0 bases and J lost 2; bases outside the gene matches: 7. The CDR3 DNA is TGTGCCAGCAGCTTAGCTAGGACAGGGGGTCGGGGCAATCAGCCCCAGCATTTT. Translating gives CASSLARTGGRGNQPQHF.

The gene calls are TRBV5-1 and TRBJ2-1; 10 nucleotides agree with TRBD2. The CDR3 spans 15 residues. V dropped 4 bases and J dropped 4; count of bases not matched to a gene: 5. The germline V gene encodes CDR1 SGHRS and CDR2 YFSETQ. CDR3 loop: CASSASGGTYNEQFF. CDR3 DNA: TGCGCCAGCAGCGCTAGCGGGGGTACATACAATGAGCAGTTCTTC.

The CDR3 DNA is TGCGCCAGCAGCCAAGAAGTCGGAGGGAAGTATGGCTACACCTTC. It yields the protein CASSQEVGGKYGYTF. The genes are TRBV4-3 and TRBJ1-2; D gene unclear. The CDR3 sequence is 15 residues long. In germline, CDR1 is LGHNA, CDR2 YSLEER. The V end lost 0 bases, the J end lost 5 bases, and 13 bases lay between the germline ends.

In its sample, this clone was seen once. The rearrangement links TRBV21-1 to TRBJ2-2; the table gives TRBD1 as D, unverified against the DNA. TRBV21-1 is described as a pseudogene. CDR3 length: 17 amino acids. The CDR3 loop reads CASSKDRGPVRTGELFF. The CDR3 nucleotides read TGTGCCAGCAGCAAGGACAGGGGGCCCGTTCGCACCGGGGAGCTGTTTTTT.

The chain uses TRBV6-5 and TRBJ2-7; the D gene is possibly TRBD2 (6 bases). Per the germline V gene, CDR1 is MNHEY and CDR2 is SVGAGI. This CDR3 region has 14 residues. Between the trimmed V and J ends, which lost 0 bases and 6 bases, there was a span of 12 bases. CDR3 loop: CASSYSGRGAEQYF. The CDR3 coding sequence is TGTGCCAGCAGTTACTCGGGTCGCGGGGCCGAGCAGTACTTC.

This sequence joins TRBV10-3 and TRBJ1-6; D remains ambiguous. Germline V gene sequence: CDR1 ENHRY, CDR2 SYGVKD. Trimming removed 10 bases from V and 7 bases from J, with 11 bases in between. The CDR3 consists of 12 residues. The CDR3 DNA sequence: TGTGCCAGCGAGGAGGACAATTCACCCCTCCACTTT. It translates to CASEEDNSPLHF.